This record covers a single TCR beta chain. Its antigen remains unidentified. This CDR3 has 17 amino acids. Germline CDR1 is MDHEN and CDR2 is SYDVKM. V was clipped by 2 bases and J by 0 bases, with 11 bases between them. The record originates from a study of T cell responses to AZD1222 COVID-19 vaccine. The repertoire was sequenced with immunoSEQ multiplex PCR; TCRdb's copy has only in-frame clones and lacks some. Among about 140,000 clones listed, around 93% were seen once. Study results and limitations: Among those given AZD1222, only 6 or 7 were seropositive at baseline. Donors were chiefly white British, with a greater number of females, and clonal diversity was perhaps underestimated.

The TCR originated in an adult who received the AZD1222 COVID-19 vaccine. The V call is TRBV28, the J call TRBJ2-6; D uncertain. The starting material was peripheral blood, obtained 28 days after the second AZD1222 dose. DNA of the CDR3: TGTGCCAGCAGTTTAGACCTACGAGACTCTGGGGCCAACGTCCTGACTTTC. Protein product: CASSLDLRDSGANVLTF.